This T cell receptor beta chain was profiled in a study of T-cell reconstitution after alpha-beta-depleted transplantation in children. Germline CDR1 reads SGHDN; CDR2 reads FVKESK. CDR3 length equals 15 residues. The trim removed 4 bases at V and 7 bases at J, leaving 8 bases unmatched. TCRbeta library preparation incorporated unique molecular identifiers. In TCRdb, the PCR reads were re-called with MiXCR into one record per CDR3 protein. The table has 200,000 to 250,000 distinct CDR3 sequences, roughly 10% seen once; the top ten hold around 6.2%. This TCR derives from a human donor who donated a stem cell graft to a child with acute lymphoblastic leukemia. The V call is TRBV14, the J call TRBJ2-1; TRBD1 agrees at 9 bases. Here the sequenced sample was PBMCs from the stem cell graft donor, taken from the stem cell graft. CDR3 sequence reads: CASSPWTGAGNEQFF. CDR3 nucleotide sequence: TGTGCCAGCAGCCCATGGACAGGGGCTGGGAATGAGCAGTTCTTC.